This TCR beta chain was obtained from a study of T-cell memory formation after mild COVID-19 (dated by TCRdb to the early 2020s). Background on the whole study: TCR sequence clusters from the two donors were largely donor specific. In a couple of donors, T-cell clones that expanded and contracted after mild COVID-19 were followed by sequencing TCRalpha and TCRbeta repertoires longitudinally. Two young, previously healthy adult volunteers made up the cohort, one male and one female.

Sequenced on an Illumina NovaSeq 6000. cDNA libraries for TCRalpha and TCRbeta were prepared by 5'RACE using constant-segment primers, with sample barcodes and unique molecular identifiers added. RNA was extracted from every sample with Trizol reagent. Library amplification was performed in two PCR steps, and a second sample barcode and Illumina TruSeq adapters were introduced in the second step. Sequencing of the libraries was done on an Illumina NovaSeq, producing 2 x 150 bp paired-end reads. The study's own analysis went as follows. Reads were demultiplexed and collapsed into UMI-guided consensus sequences with migec v1.2.7. Using mixcr v2.1.11, the UMI consensuses were aligned to TRA and TRB V and J templates and assembled into clonotypes. Clonotypes were classified as expanded or contracted when called significant by both edgeR and NoisET, with noise models trained on biological replicates. For edgeR calls, the thresholds were a false discovery rate-adjusted p below 0.01 and a log2 fold-change of 1. PCA with hierarchical clustering of max-normalized trajectories of the 1000 most abundant clonotypes was used as exploratory dynamics analysis. The CD4 or CD8 phenotype of responding clones was assigned using the separately sequenced CD4+ and CD8+ repertoires. Starting from the raw public reads, TCRdb applied fastp trimming at Q25, assembled clones with MiXCR and retained in-frame beta chains. One record per CDR3 amino acid sequence lists the most common genes and DNA. Clone size and V and J calls follow TCRdb, not the original study. In all, the sample holds about 560,000 distinct CDR3 sequences, and roughly 22% of those were seen once. The ten largest clones take up approximately 8% of the sample.

This clonotype came up a few times. Its target antigen remains unknown. The input lacks base qualities; no much larger clone sits a single base away. What the research found in general, with its limitations: Some responding clones were detected in pre-infection memory, which suggested that pre-existing cross-reactive memory T cells had joined the SARS-CoV-2 response. Only a couple of mild cases were covered by the study, and larger cohorts that include severe cases with pre-infection samples were considered necessary. Contracting CD4+ clones were located mainly in the CM and EM memory subsets, whereas CD8+ clones were found to be enriched in EMRA. Balanced CD4/CD8 phenotypes were observed for clones contracting from day 15 to 85, whereas a bias towards CD4+ was observed for a second wave of clones expanding from day 15 to 37. SARS-CoV-2 specificity was not confirmed for the second-wave clones peaking on day 37.

Ficoll-Paque density gradient centrifugation was used to isolate PBMCs. The CDR3 goes from the cysteine to the phenylalanine over 15 residues. Only the CDR3 DNA is retained, 45 bases long and in frame from the first base. The V and J ends are trimmed by 3 bases and 2 bases, leaving 11 bases between them. CDR1 KGHDR and CDR2 SFDVKD are derived from the germline V gene. The receptor chain draws on TRBV24-1 and TRBJ2-3; the D gene assignment is ambiguous. The origin of this receptor is an adult woman who had mild COVID-19 (a few samples of this study predate the infection). The sample titles of this study are shuffled in the database, so cell type and time point are left out; the donor was told from shared clones. The sample comprised PBMCs or a T cell subset sorted from them (not recorded which). Read as DNA, the sequence is TGTGCCACCAGTGATCTCAGGAGTTTCACAGATACGCAGTATTTT. It is translated as CATSDLRSFTDTQYF.